This TCR beta chain was captured by sequencing in a study of naive and memory T cell subsets. There are many counts of this clonotype. Antigen: not known. Four PCR rounds used nested alpha and beta constant region primers plus the SP2 primer. Alpha and beta constant region primers primed reverse transcription for blood and skin samples. One entry per CDR3 protein results from TCRdb running MiXCR on the 5' RACE reads. The sample yields about 48,000 distinct CDR3 sequences, 4% to 5% seen once. Study observations and caveats: Potentially, T cell activation and differentiation skew this RNA-based measurement.

Germline V gene sequence: CDR1 MNHEY, CDR2 SVGEGT. Germline trimming cut 6 bases from V and 0 bases from J; bases unmatched to any gene: 8. This CDR3 is built from 17 residues. A UMI-containing oligonucleotide was joined by 3' ligation to the TCR cDNA template. RNA was extracted from more than 2 ml of whole blood of healthy adults. V and J are TRBV6-2 or TRBV6-3 and TRBJ2-1; TRBD2 matches at 10 bases. The source of this sequence is a female donor in good health. CDR3: CASRTWSSGSSYNEQFF. In DNA form, the CDR3 reads TGTGCCAGCAGAACATGGTCTAGCGGGAGCTCCTACAATGAGCAGTTCTTC.